This T cell receptor beta chain emerged from a study of low-dose radiotherapy and immunotherapy resistance in tumors (dated by TCRdb to between 2020 and 2023). Turning to the overall study: Patients in Cohort 1 were given 0.5 Gy per fraction every 2 weeks, and the prescribed total PTV dose was 6.5 Gy. Aspirin 300 mg was taken orally once daily by patients for four cycles, starting on cycle 1 day 1. Patients were given nivolumab as a 240 mg flat dose every two weeks and ipilimumab at 1 mg/kg every six weeks, with both drugs delivered intravenously. Cohort 2 received 1 Gy per fraction every two weeks, with a total of 13 Gy over 26 weeks. Cyclophosphamide 200 mg/m2 was given intravenously every two weeks, one day before each radiation and immunotherapy administration. No randomization into treatment groups was done for the people taking part in the trial. Eight patients were included in the translational analysis, namely three from the first dose cohort plus the first five from the second dose cohort.

First-strand cDNA was synthesized with Superscript III and a set of TRAV- and TRBV-specific primers, covering both TCRalpha and TCRbeta chains. TCRs were amplified with Phusion for about 21 PCR cycles, with a constant-region primer paired with the adapter attached to the V primers. The isolated mRNA was amplified using the MessageAmp II aRNA Amplification Kit, with in vitro transcription performed for roughly 16 hours at 37 degrees C. The Dynabeads mRNA DIRECT Purification Kit was used to isolate the mRNA for TCR sequencing. Indexed Illumina adapters were added in a second Phusion PCR of around 27 cycles, and the PCR products were purified with AMPure XP beads. An Illumina MiniSeq instrument was used to deep-sequence the TCRalpha and TCRbeta libraries. The original methods were these. Custom Perl scripts pooled TCR sequences encoding the same protein, removed out-of-frame sequences and computed each clonotype's abundance. Any TCR sequence supported by only a single read was excluded from analysis. Among the metrics used to describe the repertoires were Shannon entropy, Gini index, clonality, richness, and the frequency of TCRs shared between repertoires. TCRdb passed the public sequencing reads through fastp at Q25 and MiXCR, retaining productive beta sequences. Duplicate CDR3 protein sequences are folded into a single record with the most common DNA and genes. V and J calls and clone size were set by TCRdb, not the authors. The sample profile shows some 88,000 distinct CDR3 sequences; 9.4% of them were found once. About 1% of the sample belongs to the ten largest clones.

CDR1 and CDR2 were assigned from the germline V gene as MGHRA and YSYEKL. Trimming accounts for 1 base at V and 3 bases at J, while the number of junction bases matched to no gene is 8. From the cysteine up to the phenylalanine, the CDR3 has a length of 17 residues. Just CDR3 DNA is preserved here, 51 bases in frame from base 1. The time point label for this specimen denotes: before trial treatment. The donors took part in RACIN, a single-arm, phase I, dose-escalation trial that combined nivolumab, ipilimumab, aspirin, low-dose cyclophosphamide and low-dose radiotherapy. Patients were eligible if they had advanced solid tumors that were TIL-negative. In this sample, this clonotype turned up many times. The clone's antigen remains unknown. No base quality information exists; no much larger clone differs at one position.

The sample was PBMCs, taken before treatment. The rearrangement joined TRBV4-1 to TRBJ2-2, and 7 junctional nucleotides match TRBD1. This TCR derives from a male donor with prostate cancer. Here is the DNA: TGCGCCAGCAGCCAAGGGGAATCCAGGGGGTACACCGGGGAGCTGTTTTTT. It translates as CASSQGESRGYTGELFF.